The text below deals with one T cell receptor beta chain. Different DNA sequences within this sample yield the same CDR3. This sample was taken from a study of blood T cell repertoires in COVID-19. Turning to the study itself: Acute and convalescent COVID-19 specimens originated in the United States, Italy and Spain. Nucleic acid was either cDNA or gDNA, and it came from T cells, B-cell-depleted T cells, or PBMCs.

Original data processing: Estimation of nucleated cell counts relied on the amplification of reference gene primers. Measured with immunoSEQ multiplex PCR; TCRdb has only the in-frame clones, and not every one. The DNA was the basis for D and trimming; V, J and clone size are from that table. The repertoire holds about 140,000 clones, with 84% as singletons. The CDR3 runs to 14 residues. Trimming left V 3 bases short and J 0 bases short, with 8 bases between. CDR1 is LNHDA and CDR2 is SQIVND in the germline V gene (reference sequence). The chain has TRBV19 and TRBJ1-1; the D is unclear. Sequenced: peripheral blood. This clonotype was obtained from a woman aged 60-75 years with acute or convalescent COVID-19. CDR3 DNA: TGTGCCAGTAGTATTGGAGGTTTGAACACTGAAGCTTTCTTT. This gives the protein CASSIGGLNTEAFF.